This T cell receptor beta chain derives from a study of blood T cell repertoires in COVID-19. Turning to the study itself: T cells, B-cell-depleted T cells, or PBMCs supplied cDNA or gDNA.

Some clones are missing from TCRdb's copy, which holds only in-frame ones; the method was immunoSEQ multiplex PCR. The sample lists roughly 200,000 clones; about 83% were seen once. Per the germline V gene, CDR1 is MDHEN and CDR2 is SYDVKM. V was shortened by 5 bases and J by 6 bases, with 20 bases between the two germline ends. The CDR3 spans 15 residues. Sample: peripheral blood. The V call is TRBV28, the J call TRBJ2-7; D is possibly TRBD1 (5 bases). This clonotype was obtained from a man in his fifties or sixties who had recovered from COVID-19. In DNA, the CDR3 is TGTGCCAGCAGTCCCCCCCAGGGTATCTGGGGCGAGCAGTACTTC. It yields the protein CASSPPQGIWGEQYF.